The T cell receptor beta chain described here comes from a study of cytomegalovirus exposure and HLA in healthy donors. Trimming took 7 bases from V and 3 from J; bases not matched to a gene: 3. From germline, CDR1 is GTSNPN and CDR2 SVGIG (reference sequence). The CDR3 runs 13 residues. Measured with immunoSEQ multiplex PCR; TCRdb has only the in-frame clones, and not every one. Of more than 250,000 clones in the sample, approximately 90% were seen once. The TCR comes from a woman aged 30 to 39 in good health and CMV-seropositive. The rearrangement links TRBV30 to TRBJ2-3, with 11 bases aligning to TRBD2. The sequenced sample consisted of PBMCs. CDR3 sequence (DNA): TGTGCCTACACTAGCGGGAGTACAGATACGCAGTATTTT. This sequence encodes CAYTSGSTDTQYF.